Reported below is one T cell receptor (beta chain). The CDR3 regions of TCR beta were amplified from RNA transcripts. An initial round of RT-PCR targeting the TCR CDR3 relied on the HTBI primer set. TCRdb processed the multiplex PCR reads anew with MiXCR; each CDR3 protein has one entry. Found here are around 340,000 distinct CDR3 sequences, roughly 23% of them singletons; the top ten hold around half. Researchers barred patients who had uncontrolled infection, other autoimmune disease, pregnancy or lactation. The germline gives CDR1 SNHLY, CDR2 FYNNEI. CDR3 length: 14 residues. V gave up 6 bases and J gave up 3 bases, with 11 bases separating them. This entry belongs to a study of T cells in Graves' hyperthyroidism and ophthalmopathy.

The chain recombines TRBV2 with TRBJ2-2; D perhaps matches TRBD1 (6 bases). Sequencing was performed on blood. The clonotype originates from a woman in her 50s with Graves' hyperthyroidism. This chain's CDR3 is CASSSGHYTGELFF. CDR3 nucleotide sequence: TGTGCCAGCAGCTCGGGACACTACACCGGGGAGCTGTTTTTT. The full variable domain, in which reference TRBV2 and TRBJ2-2 provide the parts outside the CDR3, is EPEVTQTPSHQVTQMGQEVILRCVPISNHLYFYWYRQILGQKVEFLVSFYNNEISEKSEIFDDQFSVERPDGSNFTLKIRSTKLEDSAMYFCASSSGHYTGELFFGEGSRLTVL.